The sequence of this T cell receptor (beta chain) was determined in a study of T cell responses to AZD1222 COVID-19 vaccine (dated by TCRdb to the early 2020s). About the investigation overall: Because spike-specific TCR depth and breadth did not differ between the two schedules, AZD1222 recipients who got a second dose at roughly 4 weeks were pooled with those who got a second dose at roughly 12 weeks. Enrollment into the trials was organized by age into subgroups of 18-55, 56-69 and 70-plus years, and those subgroups contained approximately 160, 26 and 62 TCR-sequenced participants, respectively. TCR sequencing was performed for roughly 240 trial participants, of whom about 200 were given two doses of AZD1222 and around 25 were given two doses of MenACWY control vaccine. Study-wide findings and limitations: In the small 56-69-year group, the increase in depth fell short of significance, most likely because of low power. Participants were mostly white British and included more females than males, and it was suggested by the authors that clonal diversity may have been underestimated. The whole spike protein was spanned by vaccine-associated CD4 TCRs, and dominant responses were seen in regions 160-218 and 743-854. No day 14 peak-response samples were available, so repertoires were characterized only after the peak T cell response. Conclusions about previously exposed vaccinees are limited, since just six AZD1222 recipients were seropositive for SARS-CoV-2 at baseline. A significant rise in spike-specific TCR breadth and depth was observed after two AZD1222 doses relative to day 0 and relative to MenACWY recipients. Reportedly, close to half of the unique spike-specific TCRs recognized epitopes lying outside the regions that are mutated in the B.1.351 and B.1.1.7 variants.

The time point label of this sample denotes: baseline before first vaccination. Vaccinee samples were obtained from the UK trials COV001 and COV002, which included a single-blind randomized controlled phase 2/3 trial of AZD1222 (ChAdOx1 nCoV-19) in healthy adults. Trial participant PBMC samples were collected at day 0 and day 28 after the second dose for TCRbeta chain sequencing. Compared with germline, V lacks 0 bases and J lacks 7 bases; bases without a gene match: 6. The germline V gene supplies CDR1 SGHRS and CDR2 YFSETQ. There are 15 amino acids in the CDR3, from cysteine to phenylalanine inclusive. The only DNA kept is the CDR3, 45 bases in frame from the first base. As for this clone: Its antigen is still unknown. Per-base qualities were not stored, and no clone one base away is much larger.

The CDR3 regions of human TCRbeta chains were analyzed by immunosequencing. Per the original workflow: Repertoire TCRs were checked for matches against a reference library of SARS-CoV-2-specific TCRs that had been generated using the MIRA antigen-specificity platform. Breadth was defined as the fraction of unique TCRs that were SARS-CoV-2-associated, and depth was defined as the fraction of total T cells that were SARS-CoV-2-associated. Using the MIRA data, each spike-specific TCR was assigned both to the spike region to which the TCR was reactive and to a CD4 or CD8 class. Log10-transformed breadth and depth values were compared by one-way ANOVA with Sidak's multiple comparisons tests. TCRdb obtained this table from immuneACCESS and retained in-frame rearrangements with V and J assigned. These tables miss some clones; where compared with another copy, unresolved V genes account for less than half of the shortfall, and the remainder is unexplained. Clone size and V and J calls were adopted from that table, with D and trimming inferred from the DNA. For this sample the table gives 150,000 to 200,000 clones, of which 90% to 95% were detected only once. The ten largest clones represent roughly 2.5% of the sample.

Sequences were derived from peripheral blood, sampled on day 0 of AZD1222 vaccination. The source of this sequence is an adult in good health. The V and J segments used are TRBV5-1 and TRBJ1-2; 10 junctional bases match TRBD1. At the DNA level, the sequence is TGCGCCAGCAGCTTGGCTCAGACAGGGGGCTCTGGCTACACCTTC. Its amino acids are CASSLAQTGGSGYTF. The reference TRBV5-1 and TRBJ1-2 proteins fill in what lies around the CDR3, so the full variable domain reads KAGVTQTPRYLIKTRGQQVTLSCSPISGHRSVSWYQQTPGQGLQFLFEYFSETQRNKGNFPGRFSGRQFSNSRSEMNVSTLELGDSALYLCASSLAQTGGSGYTFGSGTRLTVV.